This T cell receptor (beta chain) was retrieved from a study of CD8 T cells in ankylosing spondylitis. Points from the study as a whole: Researchers reportedly found disease-linked clones significantly enriched in matched ankylosing spondylitis synovial fluid. Previous work reported some of these motif variants in the synovial fluid and blood of reactive arthritis.

This clonotype came up many times. Antigen specificity is unknown. This CDR3 is built from 16 residues. V was cut by 2 bases and J by 0 bases, with 17 bases left in between. Germline CDR1 reads GTSNPN; CDR2 reads SVGIG (reference sequence). A quantitative 5'-RACE method, one with molecular barcodes, was used to make TCR beta libraries. One entry per CDR3 protein, called by TCRdb with MiXCR from the 5' RACE reads. The sample lists 200,000 to 300,000 distinct CDR3 sequences, 10% to 13% occurring once. V and J are TRBV30 and TRBJ2-7; D unclear. This receptor was obtained from a male donor with ankylosing spondylitis or in good health (not recorded which). The source material was blood, either unsorted or a sorted T cell fraction (not recorded which). CDR3 sequence reads: CAWSPPRAGSSYEQYF. The CDR3 DNA follows: TGTGCCTGGAGTCCCCCCCGCGCAGGAAGCTCCTACGAGCAGTACTTC.